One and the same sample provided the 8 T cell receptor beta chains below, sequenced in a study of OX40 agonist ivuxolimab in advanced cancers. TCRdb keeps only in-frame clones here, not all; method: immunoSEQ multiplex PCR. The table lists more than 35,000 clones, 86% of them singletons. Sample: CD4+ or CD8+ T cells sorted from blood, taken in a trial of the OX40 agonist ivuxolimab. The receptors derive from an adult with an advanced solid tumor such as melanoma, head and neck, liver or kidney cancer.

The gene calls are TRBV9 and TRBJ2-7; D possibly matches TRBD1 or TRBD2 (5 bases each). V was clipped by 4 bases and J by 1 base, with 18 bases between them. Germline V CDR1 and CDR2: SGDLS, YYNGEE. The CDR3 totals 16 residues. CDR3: CASSLDGTVTSYEQYF. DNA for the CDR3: TGTGCCAGCAGCCTAGACGGGACCGTAACTTCCTACGAGCAGTACTTC.

CDR3 sequence reads: CASSQGKDQPQHF. In DNA form, the CDR3 reads TGTGCCAGCTCACAGGGGAAGGATCAGCCCCAGCATTTT. V and J are TRBV18 and TRBJ1-5; D possibly corresponds to TRBD1 (5 bases). In germline, CDR1 is KGHSH, CDR2 LQKENI. This CDR3 has 13 amino acids. The germline V and J ends were trimmed by 4 bases and 5 bases, with 9 bases remaining between them.

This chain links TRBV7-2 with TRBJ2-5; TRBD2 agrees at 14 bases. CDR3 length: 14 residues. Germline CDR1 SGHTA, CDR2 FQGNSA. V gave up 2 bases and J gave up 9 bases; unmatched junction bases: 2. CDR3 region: CASSLRLAGGAQYF. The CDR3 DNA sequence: TGTGCCAGCAGCTTACGACTAGCGGGGGGGGCCCAGTACTTC.

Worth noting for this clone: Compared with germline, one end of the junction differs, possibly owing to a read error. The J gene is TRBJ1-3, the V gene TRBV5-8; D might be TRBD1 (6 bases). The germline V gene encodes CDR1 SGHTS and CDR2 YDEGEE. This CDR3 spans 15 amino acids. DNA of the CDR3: TGTGCCAGCAGCTTGCTGACAGGCCGAGGAAACACTATATATTTT. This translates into CASSLLTGRGNTIYF. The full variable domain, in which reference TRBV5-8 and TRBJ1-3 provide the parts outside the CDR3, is EAGVTQSPTHLIKTRGQQATLRCSPISGHTSVYWYQQALGLGLQFLLWYDEGEERNRGNFPPRFSGRQFPNYSSELNVNALELEDSALYLCASSLLTGRGNTIYFGEGSWLTVV.

The CDR3 DNA reads as TGCGCCAGCAGCTTGGGTATAGGAACCAGGGCTGAAGCTTTCTTT. Its protein is CASSLGIGTRAEAFF. The chain is built from TRBV5-1 and TRBJ1-1; D might be TRBD1 (5 bases). This CDR3 is 15 amino acids long. The V gene lost 0 bases and the J gene lost 6 bases, with 15 bases spanning the gap. The germline CDR1 and CDR2 sequences are SGHRS and YFSETQ. Full variable domain (rest looked up from reference TRBV5-1 and TRBJ1-1): KAGVTQTPRYLIKTRGQQVTLSCSPISGHRSVSWYQQTPGQGLQFLFEYFSETQRNKGNFPGRFSGRQFSNSRSEMNVSTLELGDSALYLCASSLGIGTRAEAFFGQGTRLTVV.

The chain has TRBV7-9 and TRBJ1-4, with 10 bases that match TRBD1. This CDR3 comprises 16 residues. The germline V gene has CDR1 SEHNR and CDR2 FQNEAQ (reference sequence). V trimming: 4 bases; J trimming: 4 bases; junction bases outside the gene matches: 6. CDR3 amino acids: CASSSGQGVGNEKLFF. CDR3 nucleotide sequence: TGTGCCAGCAGCTCCGGACAGGGGGTCGGTAATGAAAAACTGTTTTTT.

The DNA of the CDR3 is TGTGCCAGCAGCCAGAGCGGGGGGGCCACCTACGAGCAGTACTTC. It translates to CASSQSGGATYEQYF. J is TRBJ2-7 and V is TRBV6-5, with 10 bases lining up with TRBD2. The CDR3 runs 15 residues. V shed 6 bases, J shed 2 bases, and the junction held 7 bases outside the gene matches. Germline CDR1 and CDR2: MNHEY and SVGAGI.

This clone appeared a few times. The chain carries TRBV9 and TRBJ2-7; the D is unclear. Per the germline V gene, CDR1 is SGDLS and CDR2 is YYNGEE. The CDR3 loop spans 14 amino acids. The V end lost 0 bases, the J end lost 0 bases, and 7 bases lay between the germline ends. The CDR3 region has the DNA TGTGCCAGCAGCGTAGAGGTTGGCTCCTACGAGCAGTACTTC. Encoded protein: CASSVEVGSYEQYF. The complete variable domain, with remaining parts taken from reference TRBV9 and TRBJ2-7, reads DSGVTQTPKHLITATGQRVTLRCSPRSGDLSVYWYQQSLDQGLQFLIQYYNGEERAKGNILERFSAQQFPDLHSELNLSSLELGDSALYFCASSVEVGSYEQYFGPGTRLTVT.